The rows below give T cell receptor beta chains drawn from one sample of a study of cytomegalovirus exposure and HLA in healthy donors. Assay: immunoSEQ multiplex PCR; the TCRdb copy retains only in-frame clones and omits some. The table includes about 200,000 clones, around 73% detected once. The sequenced material came from PBMCs. These receptors were collected from a male donor in good health and CMV-seronegative. Each CDR3 is given with its conserved first and last residue. Fields, in order: J gene, D gene, clone size, V gene, CDR3 DNA, CDR3 protein. D genes are given only for firm matches. The size entry is marked missing in some rows and otherwise reads once, few, many or a size class.

j_call: TRBJ1-2
d_call: -
clone_size: -
v_call: TRBV9
cdr3_nt: TGTGCCAGCAGCGTAGGTAGGACAATGACTGGCGGCTACACCTTC
cdr3_aa: CASSVGRTMTGGYTF

j_call: TRBJ2-3
d_call: TRBD2
clone_size: -
v_call: TRBV25-1
cdr3_nt: TGTGCCAGCAGTGAGCTAGCGGGTCCCACAGATACGCAGTATTTT
cdr3_aa: CASSELAGPTDTQYF

j_call: TRBJ2-2
d_call: -
clone_size: -
v_call: TRBV21-1
cdr3_nt: TGTGCCAGCAGCAAACTAGGCTCGCAGGGGGACTACACCGGGGAGCTGTTTTTT
cdr3_aa: CASSKLGSQGDYTGELFF

j_call: TRBJ2-7
d_call: TRBD1
clone_size: many
v_call: TRBV18
cdr3_nt: TGTGCCAGCTCACCACTAGAGACAGGGGGAGAGCAGTACTTC
cdr3_aa: CASSPLETGGEQYF

j_call: TRBJ1-1
d_call: -
clone_size: -
v_call: TRBV5-4
cdr3_nt: TGTGCCAGCAGCCCAAGGCGGGGGGCGAACACTGAAGCTTTCTTT
cdr3_aa: CASSPRRGANTEAFF

j_call: TRBJ2-7
d_call: TRBD2
clone_size: -
v_call: TRBV28
cdr3_nt: TGTGCCAGCAGTTTATCCCTAGCGGGGCTCTCCTACGAGCAGTACTTC
cdr3_aa: CASSLSLAGLSYEQYF

j_call: TRBJ2-1
d_call: TRBD1
clone_size: -
v_call: TRBV6-1
cdr3_nt: TGTGCCAGCAGTGAAAGGGGGCCCCGGAATGAGCAGTTCTTC
cdr3_aa: CASSERGPRNEQFF

j_call: TRBJ1-2
d_call: TRBD1
clone_size: -
v_call: TRBV6-1
cdr3_nt: TGTGCCAGCAACAGGGGGCAGGGCTACACCTTC
cdr3_aa: CASNRGQGYTF

j_call: TRBJ2-5
d_call: -
clone_size: -
v_call: TRBV7-3
cdr3_nt: TGTGCCAGCAGCTTAATGGGTGGGAGGGAGACCCAGTACTTC
cdr3_aa: CASSLMGGRETQYF

j_call: TRBJ2-1
d_call: TRBD2
clone_size: -
v_call: TRBV6-1
cdr3_nt: TGTGCCAGCAGTGGAAGGACTAGCGGGATGGAAAAGTTCTTC
cdr3_aa: CASSGRTSGMEKFF

j_call: TRBJ2-1
d_call: TRBD2
clone_size: -
v_call: TRBV7-7
cdr3_nt: TGTGCCAGCAGCTTAAGGTTCGGTAGCGGGATGAACAATGAGCAGTTCTTC
cdr3_aa: CASSLRFGSGMNNEQFF

j_call: TRBJ1-5
d_call: -
clone_size: -
v_call: TRBV7-2
cdr3_nt: TGTGCCAGCAGCTTAGTAGGGGAAAGAAGTCAGCCCCAGCATTTT
cdr3_aa: CASSLVGERSQPQHF

j_call: TRBJ2-5
d_call: TRBD1
clone_size: -
v_call: TRBV5-1
cdr3_nt: TGCGCCAGCAGCTCTCAGACAGGGGGCATGGAGACCCAGTACTTC
cdr3_aa: CASSSQTGGMETQYF

j_call: TRBJ2-2
d_call: TRBD1
clone_size: -
v_call: TRBV5-1
cdr3_nt: TGCGCCAGCGTCCGGGACAGGGTCACCGGGGAGCTGTTTTTT
cdr3_aa: CASVRDRVTGELFF

j_call: TRBJ2-3
d_call: TRBD2
clone_size: once
v_call: TRBV7-3
cdr3_nt: TGTGCCAGCAGCCCTAGGGCGGGAGCCACAGATACGCAGTATTTT
cdr3_aa: CASSPRAGATDTQYF

j_call: TRBJ2-2
d_call: -
clone_size: -
v_call: TRBV6-6
cdr3_nt: TGTGCCAGCGGTGGGGGGAGCGTCACCGGGGAGCTGTTTTTT
cdr3_aa: CASGGGSVTGELFF

j_call: TRBJ2-3
d_call: TRBD1
clone_size: -
v_call: TRBV6-1
cdr3_nt: TGTGCCAGCAGTGAAGCCAGGGACAGGTTAGGAGATACGCAGTATTTT
cdr3_aa: CASSEARDRLGDTQYF

j_call: TRBJ1-3
d_call: -
clone_size: few
v_call: TRBV7-9
cdr3_nt: TGTTCCAGCAGCCGTCATCGGACAGCAAAGTTCTCTGGAAACACCATATATTTT
cdr3_aa: CSSSRHRTAKFSGNTIYF

j_call: TRBJ2-5
d_call: TRBD1
clone_size: once
v_call: TRBV7-9
cdr3_nt: TGTGCCAGCAGCTACACAGGGGGCGAAGAGACCCAGTACTTC
cdr3_aa: CASSYTGGEETQYF

j_call: TRBJ1-1
d_call: -
clone_size: -
v_call: TRBV19
cdr3_nt: TGTGCCAGTAGTGCCTGGACAGTTAAAGGAGCTTTCTTT
cdr3_aa: CASSAWTVKGAFF

j_call: TRBJ2-3
d_call: TRBD2
clone_size: -
v_call: TRBV11-2
cdr3_nt: TGTGCCAGCAGCTTAGATGGGTTGCTAGCGGGGATAGATACGCAGTATTTT
cdr3_aa: CASSLDGLLAGIDTQYF

j_call: TRBJ1-5
d_call: -
clone_size: -
v_call: TRBV6-4
cdr3_nt: TGTGCCAGCAGGGAAAGGGGATTTGATCAGCCCCAGCATTTT
cdr3_aa: CASRERGFDQPQHF

j_call: TRBJ1-2
d_call: -
clone_size: -
v_call: TRBV25-1
cdr3_nt: TGTGCCAGCAGTCTAGACAGCTATGGCTACACCTTC
cdr3_aa: CASSLDSYGYTF

j_call: TRBJ1-6
d_call: TRBD1
clone_size: -
v_call: TRBV2
cdr3_nt: TGTGCCAGCAGTGAGTCCGGGACAGCTAATTCACCCCTCCACTTT
cdr3_aa: CASSESGTANSPLHF

j_call: TRBJ2-1
d_call: -
clone_size: -
v_call: TRBV25-1
cdr3_nt: TGTGCCAGCAGTTGGCAACAGGGCCCTGAGCAGTTCTTC
cdr3_aa: CASSWQQGPEQFF

j_call: TRBJ2-7
d_call: -
clone_size: -
v_call: TRBV11-1
cdr3_nt: TGTGCCAGCAGCTTTGTAGCAGGGATAGGATACGAGCAGTACTTC
cdr3_aa: CASSFVAGIGYEQYF

j_call: TRBJ2-1
d_call: -
clone_size: -
v_call: TRBV18
cdr3_nt: TGTGCCAGCTCACCCGCATTAGCGTCGATGGCCTACAATGAGCAGTTCTTC
cdr3_aa: CASSPALASMAYNEQFF

j_call: TRBJ2-3
d_call: -
clone_size: -
v_call: TRBV4-1
cdr3_nt: TGCGCCAGCAGCCAAGAAGTCGGCCGGTTAACAGATACGCGGTATTTT
cdr3_aa: CASSQEVGRLTDTRYF

j_call: TRBJ2-5
d_call: TRBD1
clone_size: few
v_call: TRBV30
cdr3_nt: TGTGCCTGGAGTGCCTACAGGGGGCGGGTAGGAGAGACCCAGTACTTC
cdr3_aa: CAWSAYRGRVGETQYF

j_call: TRBJ2-1
d_call: TRBD2
clone_size: -
v_call: TRBV4-1
cdr3_nt: TGCGCCAGCAGCCAACACGCGCTAGCGGGTGGCGATGAGCAGTTCTTC
cdr3_aa: CASSQHALAGGDEQFF

j_call: TRBJ1-1
d_call: -
clone_size: -
v_call: TRBV5-1
cdr3_nt: TGCGCCAGCAGCTTGGACAGGCCGAACACTGAAGCTTTCTTT
cdr3_aa: CASSLDRPNTEAFF

j_call: TRBJ2-1
d_call: TRBD2
clone_size: -
v_call: TRBV18
cdr3_nt: TGTGCCAGCTCACTGAACGGAATGGGACTAGCGGGAGTGGAGCAGTTCTTC
cdr3_aa: CASSLNGMGLAGVEQFF

j_call: TRBJ2-7
d_call: -
clone_size: few
v_call: TRBV7-9
cdr3_nt: TGTGCCAGCAGCTCCGCCGCAGCCGGAGGGTACGAGCAGTACTTC
cdr3_aa: CASSSAAAGGYEQYF

j_call: TRBJ1-4
d_call: -
clone_size: -
v_call: TRBV5-6
cdr3_nt: TGTGCCAGCAGCTTGGACGACAGAAGAACCTCTAATGAAAAACTGTTTTTT
cdr3_aa: CASSLDDRRTSNEKLFF

j_call: TRBJ2-1
d_call: -
clone_size: -
v_call: TRBV10-2
cdr3_nt: TGCGCCAGCAGTGAGTCCGCGGAGGTCCCCTACAATGAGCAGTTCTTC
cdr3_aa: CASSESAEVPYNEQFF

j_call: TRBJ2-5
d_call: -
clone_size: few
v_call: TRBV2
cdr3_nt: TGTGCCAGCATGGGGCAGGGAGAGACCCAGTACTTC
cdr3_aa: CASMGQGETQYF

j_call: TRBJ1-6
d_call: TRBD1
clone_size: few
v_call: TRBV6-5
cdr3_nt: TGTGCCAGCAGTTACTCGGGACAGGCCACTTTCTCACCCCTCCACTTT
cdr3_aa: CASSYSGQATFSPLHF

j_call: TRBJ2-3
d_call: -
clone_size: -
v_call: TRBV29-1
cdr3_nt: TGCAGCGTTGCGCTCTCACAGACGCAGTATTTT
cdr3_aa: CSVALSQTQYF

j_call: TRBJ2-1
d_call: -
clone_size: -
v_call: TRBV7-9
cdr3_nt: TGTGCCAGCAGCTTACAGGGGTCGGACAATGAGCAGTTCTTC
cdr3_aa: CASSLQGSDNEQFF

j_call: TRBJ2-5
d_call: -
clone_size: -
v_call: TRBV9
cdr3_nt: TGTGCCAGCAGCGCTAATAGGGAGAGCCAAGAGACCCAGTACTTC
cdr3_aa: CASSANRESQETQYF

j_call: TRBJ2-3
d_call: -
clone_size: -
v_call: TRBV11-2
cdr3_nt: TGTGCCAGCAGCTTAGAGGTCGGGAGCACAGATACGCAGTATTTT
cdr3_aa: CASSLEVGSTDTQYF

j_call: TRBJ1-2
d_call: TRBD1
clone_size: -
v_call: TRBV28
cdr3_nt: TGTGCCAGCAGTAACACCGGACAGGGGGGATACACCTTC
cdr3_aa: CASSNTGQGGYTF

j_call: TRBJ1-5
d_call: -
clone_size: -
v_call: TRBV6-5
cdr3_nt: TGTGCCACCTCGACAGCTCATAGCAATCAGCCCCAGCATTTT
cdr3_aa: CATSTAHSNQPQHF

j_call: TRBJ1-2
d_call: -
clone_size: -
v_call: TRBV10-2
cdr3_nt: TGCGCCAGCAGTGAGTCGGATGACAGGCGTCGCGGCTACACCTTC
cdr3_aa: CASSESDDRRRGYTF

j_call: TRBJ2-3
d_call: -
clone_size: -
v_call: TRBV6-5
cdr3_nt: TGTGCCAGCAGTTACGTGGGAGAGGGAGATACGCAGTATTTT
cdr3_aa: CASSYVGEGDTQYF

j_call: TRBJ2-2
d_call: -
clone_size: -
v_call: TRBV7-8
cdr3_nt: TGTGCCAGCAGCTTAGGACTTAACACCGGGGAGCTGTTTTTT
cdr3_aa: CASSLGLNTGELFF

j_call: TRBJ1-5
d_call: -
clone_size: -
v_call: TRBV18
cdr3_nt: TGTGCCAGCTCACCAGCCAGTACGGGGACAACCCATCAGCCCCAGCATTTT
cdr3_aa: CASSPASTGTTHQPQHF

j_call: TRBJ2-7
d_call: -
clone_size: -
v_call: TRBV18
cdr3_nt: TGTGCCAGCTCACCGTACACATCCACCTACGAGCAGTACTTC
cdr3_aa: CASSPYTSTYEQYF

j_call: TRBJ2-3
d_call: -
clone_size: -
v_call: TRBV27
cdr3_nt: TGTGCCAGCAGACAGGGAACAGATACGCAGTATTTT
cdr3_aa: CASRQGTDTQYF

j_call: TRBJ1-1
d_call: -
clone_size: -
v_call: TRBV5-1
cdr3_nt: TGCGCCAGCACCCCGGGACATTCGAACACTGAAGCTTTCTTT
cdr3_aa: CASTPGHSNTEAFF

j_call: TRBJ2-7
d_call: -
clone_size: -
v_call: TRBV4-1
cdr3_nt: TGCGCCAGCAGCCAAGACCAGCGGCTTAGATTCTACGAGCAGTACTTC
cdr3_aa: CASSQDQRLRFYEQYF

j_call: TRBJ1-4
d_call: -
clone_size: -
v_call: TRBV27
cdr3_nt: TGTGCCAGCAGTTTTGCGGGGGAAAAACTGTTTTTT
cdr3_aa: CASSFAGEKLFF

j_call: TRBJ2-1
d_call: -
clone_size: -
v_call: TRBV5-1
cdr3_nt: TGCGCCAGCAGCTTGGGTGGAGGGACCTACAATGAGCAGTTCTTC
cdr3_aa: CASSLGGGTYNEQFF

j_call: TRBJ2-7
d_call: TRBD2
clone_size: -
v_call: TRBV5-1
cdr3_nt: TGCGCCAGCAGCAATCGGGGGGGGACCTACGAGCAGTACTTC
cdr3_aa: CASSNRGGTYEQYF